The 20 T cell receptor beta chains presented below share a single source sample, sequenced in a study of blood T cells in healthy people across ages. Sample-barcoded 5' priming and a J-beta primer mix drove a second PCR of roughly 7 to 11 cycles. Via MiXCR, TCRdb re-called the 5' RACE reads, giving one row per CDR3 protein. The top ten hold roughly 13% of the sample, which has fewer than 750,000 distinct CDR3 sequences, approximately 52% seen once. The sequencing sample was made of blood. These receptors all come from a woman of 80 years or more in good health.

The sample holds many counts of this clonotype. The gene calls are TRBV2 and TRBJ2-3, with D hard to call. V lost 6 bases, J lost 1 base, and 14 bases lay in between. CDR1 is SNHLY, CDR2 FYNNEI, per germline. This CDR3 contains 15 residues. CDR3 nucleotides: TGTGCCAGCAGCCCCGGTGGCCAGGGCACAGATACGCAGTATTTT. Encoded protein: CASSPGGQGTDTQYF. The full variable domain, with the rest looked up from reference TRBV2 and TRBJ2-3, is EPEVTQTPSHQVTQMGQEVILRCVPISNHLYFYWYRQILGQKVEFLVSFYNNEISEKSEIFDDQFSVERPDGSNFTLKIRSTKLEDSAMYFCASSPGGQGTDTQYFGPGTRLTVL.

This clonotype was picked up many times. This chain links TRBV6-5 with TRBJ2-1, with 12 bases identical to TRBD2. Germline trimming cut 6 bases from V and 6 bases from J; bases unmatched to any gene: 9. CDR1 MNHEY and CDR2 SVGAGI come from the germline V gene. The CDR3 is made up of 16 amino acids. The CDR3 DNA sequence: TGTGCCAGCAGCCCTAGCGGGGGGGCGACTGGCAATGAGCAGTTCTTC. Its translation: CASSPSGGATGNEQFF.

This chain links TRBV7-3 with TRBJ2-3; possible D gene TRBD2, 6 bases. The CDR3 covers 16 residues. V was cut by 4 bases and J by 1 base, with 15 bases left in between. Germline values: CDR1 SGHTA, CDR2 FQGTGA. CDR3 DNA sequence: TGTGCCAGCAGCTGGGAGGAGAGGACGGGCACAGATACGCAGTATTTT. Protein product: CASSWEERTGTDTQYF.

The chain couples TRBV7-9 to TRBJ1-2; 9 nucleotides align to TRBD1. The ends lost 2 bases at V and 6 bases at J; junction bases unmatched: 10. Germline V lookup: CDR1 SEHNR, CDR2 FQNEAQ (reference sequence). The length of the CDR3 is 16 residues. The CDR3 here is CASSLSGQGTLNGYTF. CDR3 nucleotide sequence: TGTGCCAGCAGCTTAAGTGGACAGGGGACCCTAAATGGCTACACCTTC.

This clonotype showed up just a few times. A much larger clone sits a single nucleotide away, making a read error possible. The chain couples TRBV10-3 to TRBJ2-7; D is unclear. Trimming shortened V by 6 bases and J by 0 bases, and 3 bases separated the two germline ends. CDR1 and CDR2 (germline): ENHRY, SYGVKD. CDR3 size: 11 residues. The CDR3 is CAIRNSYEQYF. The CDR3 coding sequence is TGTGCCATCAGGAACTCCTACGAGCAGTACTTC.

Comment on this clonotype: This may be a read error, as it is one base from a much larger clone. The J gene is TRBJ2-3, the V gene TRBV5-5; D is ambiguous. The length of the CDR3 is 15 residues. V shed 4 bases and J shed 3 bases, with 15 bases lying between them. Germline CDR1 SGHKS, CDR2 YYEKEE (reference sequence). CDR3 loop: CASSLTPQETDTQYF. The CDR3 region has the DNA TGTGCCAGCAGCCTCACACCCCAAGAGACAGATACGCAGTATTTT. Together with reference TRBV5-5 and TRBJ2-3, the CDR3 gives the full variable domain: DAGVTQSPTHLIKTRGQQVTLRCSPISGHKSVSWYQQVLGQGPQFIFQYYEKEERGRGNFPDRFSARQFPNYSSELNVNALLLGDSALYLCASSLTPQETDTQYFGPGTRLTVL.

CDR3 bases: TGTGCCATCAGTGACCCCGGGACAGGGTTTCAAGAGACCCAGTACTTC. As protein: CAISDPGTGFQETQYF. The chain joins TRBV10-3 to TRBJ2-5; 9 nucleotides agree with TRBD1. With V trimmed by 3 bases and J by 2 bases, 7 bases remained unmatched. Germline CDR1 reads ENHRY; CDR2 reads SYGVKD. The CDR3 totals 16 residues.

The chain has TRBV7-8 and TRBJ2-5, with a weak D call TRBD2 (6 bases). This CDR3 has 17 amino acids. Trimming left V 3 bases short and J 11 bases short, with 28 bases between. Per germline, CDR1 SGHVS and CDR2 FQNEAQ. CDR3 residues: CASSFSRAGRANNEQYF. Written as DNA, the CDR3 is TGTGCCAGCAGCTTCAGTCGGGCGGGGAGAGCTAACAATGAGCAGTACTTC.

Ten or more counts support this clonotype. V and J are TRBV28 and TRBJ2-1; 7 bases map to TRBD2. Looked up from germline, CDR1 is MDHEN and CDR2 is SYDVKM. V shed 7 bases and J 9 bases; nucleotides not matched to a gene: 12. This CDR3 spans 14 amino acids. The CDR3 DNA sequence: TGTGCCAGCACCAGGCTAGCGGTGGGGCGTGAGCAGTTCTTC. Its protein product is CASTRLAVGREQFF.

The table lists this clonotype with a count of one. The chain employs TRBV20-1 and TRBJ1-1, with D unresolved. Germline CDR1 reads DFQATT; CDR2 reads SNEGSKA (reference sequence). V lost 0 bases, J lost 11 bases, and 10 bases lay in between. The CDR3 contains 11 residues. CDR3 DNA: TGCAGTGCTAGAGACTGGACTTCGGCTTTCTTT. It codes for CSARDWTSAFF.

This chain uses TRBV5-6 with TRBJ1-5, with D unclear. This CDR3 contains 13 residues. Per germline, CDR1 SGHDT and CDR2 YYEEEE. Trimming left V 0 bases short and J 7 bases short, with 8 bases between. This chain's CDR3 is CASSLGVRQPQHF. CDR3 in DNA: TGTGCCAGCAGCTTGGGGGTTCGGCAGCCCCAGCATTTT.

CDR3: CAAGTLSYEQYF. CDR3 sequence (DNA): TGTGCCGCCGGGACCCTCTCCTACGAGCAGTACTTC. The chain employs TRBV6-2 or TRBV6-3 and TRBJ2-7; the D gene could be TRBD1 or TRBD2 (5 bases each). The CDR3 extends over 12 amino acids. Trimming took off 11 bases at V and 0 bases at J, with 11 bases between the two ends. Germline V CDR1 and CDR2: MNHEY, SVGEGT.

Points on this clonotype: A single base separates this from a much larger clone, so it may be a read error. This chain joins TRBV3-1 and TRBJ2-4, with D perhaps matching TRBD1 (6 bases). The V gene's germline CDR1 is LGHDT and CDR2 YNNKEL (reference sequence). This CDR3 is built from 16 residues. CDR3 amino acids: CVSSPRTELAKNIQYF. Written as DNA, the CDR3 is TGTGTCAGCAGCCCGAGGACAGAACTAGCCAAAAACATTCAGTACTTC.

This chain links TRBV7-2 with TRBJ2-2, with D uncertain. There are 14 residues in the CDR3. The germline V and J ends were trimmed by 1 base and 5 bases, with 8 bases remaining between them. Looked up from germline, CDR1 is SGHTA and CDR2 is FQGNSA. CDR3 amino acids: CASSLGLWTGELFF. In DNA form, the CDR3 reads TGTGCCAGCAGCTTAGGACTTTGGACCGGGGAGCTGTTTTTT.

This clonotype was recorded at least ten times. The chain recombines TRBV29-1 with TRBJ2-3; D possibly corresponds to TRBD1 (7 bases). Germline V gene sequence: CDR1 SQVTM, CDR2 ANQGSEA. V was clipped by 4 bases and J by 3 bases, with 11 bases between them. The CDR3 is 13 residues long. CDR3 sequence: CSVAGGRTDTQYF. The CDR3 DNA follows: TGCAGCGTTGCAGGGGGGAGGACAGATACGCAGTATTTT.

In this sample, this clonotype turned up many times. The genes are TRBV20-1 and TRBJ2-6; D is unresolved. V was shortened by 3 bases and J by 0 bases, with 12 bases between the two germline ends. Per germline, CDR1 DFQATT and CDR2 SNEGSKA (reference sequence). The length of the CDR3 is 16 residues. CDR3 coding DNA: TGCAGTGCTAGTAGGGCCGCCAGCTCTGGGGCCAACGTCCTGACTTTC. Translating it yields CSASRAASSGANVLTF.

This clonotype has a count of ten or more. A much more abundant neighbour one base away suggests this may be a read error. The chain combines TRBV20-1 with TRBJ2-1; TRBD1 might be the D (6 bases). The assigned J gene may be wrong: the sequence end matches TRBJ2-7 better. CDR3 length: 15 amino acids. CDR1 and CDR2 (germline): DFQATT, SNEGSKA (reference sequence). The CDR3 loop is CSALRRQEHYNEQYF. In nucleotides, the CDR3 is TGCAGTGCTCTTCGCCGACAGGAACATTACAATGAGCAGTACTTC.

This chain connects TRBV7-9 to TRBJ1-6; TRBD1 matches 8 bases. CDR1 and CDR2 (germline): SEHNR, FQNEAQ (reference sequence). The ends lost 5 bases at V and 9 bases at J; junction bases unmatched: 9. The CDR3 covers 15 residues. The CDR3 spells CASSHPDRVGSPLHF. DNA for the CDR3: TGTGCCAGCAGCCACCCGGACAGGGTTGGTTCACCCCTCCACTTT.

The chain recombines TRBV28 with TRBJ2-3, with TRBD2 matching over 7 bases. The ends lost 11 bases at V and 0 bases at J; junction bases unmatched: 11. CDR3 length: 15 residues. The germline CDR1 and CDR2 sequences are MDHEN and SYDVKM. The CDR3 nucleotides read TGTGCCGCACTAGCTAGCGGACCTAGCACAGATACGCAGTATTTT. Its protein is CAALASGPSTDTQYF.

This clonotype was counted many times. The chain joins TRBV5-1 to TRBJ2-5, with D tentatively TRBD1 (6 bases). Germline V gene sequence: CDR1 SGHRS, CDR2 YFSETQ. Trimming took off 4 bases at V and 2 bases at J, with 12 bases between the two ends. This CDR3 contains 14 residues. CDR3 sequence reads: CASSQGQLQETQYF. The CDR3 DNA reads as TGCGCCAGCAGCCAAGGACAGCTGCAAGAGACCCAGTACTTC.